The 25 T cell receptor beta chains reported below all come from one sample, sequenced in a study of cytomegalovirus exposure and HLA in healthy donors. PCR involved 60 Vbeta and 13 Jbeta primers. TCRdb's table, derived via immunoSEQ multiplex PCR, lists solely in-frame clones and lacks some. The sample yields 120,000 to 150,000 clones, approximately 80% seen once. The sample taken for sequencing was PBMCs. The receptors were sampled from a male donor in good health and CMV-seronegative.

The gene calls are TRBV2 and TRBJ2-3, with 9 bases identical to TRBD1. Trimming removed 7 bases from V and 5 bases from J; junction bases left unmatched: 4. This CDR3 has 13 amino acids. Germline CDR1 is SNHLY and CDR2 is FYNNEI. Here the CDR3 reads CASTGQGRDTQYF. The CDR3 bases are TGTGCCAGCACGGGACAGGGAAGAGATACGCAGTATTTT.

The chain couples TRBV6-6 to TRBJ1-1, with D uncertain. Germline V lookup: CDR1 MNHNY, CDR2 SVGAGI (reference sequence). The CDR3 spans 14 residues. The germline V and J ends were trimmed by 7 bases and 1 base, with 13 bases remaining between them. DNA of the CDR3: TGTGCCAGCACCCGAAGGAGTCAGAACACTGAAGCTTTCTTT. Its translation: CASTRRSQNTEAFF.

The rearrangement joins TRBV7-2 to TRBJ1-2, with D maybe TRBD1 (6 bases). Germline loops: CDR1 SGHTA, CDR2 FQGNSA. V was cut by 6 bases and J by 4 bases, with 12 bases left in between. The CDR3 runs to 13 residues. The CDR3 here is CASRPDRPYGYTF. In DNA, the CDR3 is TGTGCCAGCAGGCCCGACAGGCCCTATGGCTACACCTTC.

This clone is a singleton in its sample. V gene TRBV7-2 combines with J gene TRBJ2-5; TRBD2 is a possible D gene (6 bases). The CDR3 has 16 amino acids. V was clipped by 1 base and J by 6 bases, with 18 bases between them. Germline values: CDR1 SGHTA, CDR2 FQGNSA. As DNA, the CDR3 is TGTGCCAGCAGCTTAGGGGCAGGGCGGGGTGGGCAGACCCAGTACTTC. Translation gives CASSLGAGRGGQTQYF.

The chain uses TRBV11-2 and TRBJ2-1; perhaps TRBD2 as D (7 bases). The germline gives CDR1 SGHAT, CDR2 FQNNGV. The CDR3 runs to 15 residues. V dropped 0 bases and J dropped 7 bases, with 13 bases sitting between them. In DNA form, the CDR3 reads TGTGCCAGCAGCTTAGAGCGGGGGCCGAGGAATGAGCAGTTCTTC. The encoded protein is CASSLERGPRNEQFF.

The rearrangement links TRBV19 to TRBJ1-2, with TRBD1 matching 8 bases. CDR1 and CDR2 from the germline V gene are LNHDA and SQIVND (reference sequence). The length of the CDR3 is 15 residues. The ends lost 5 bases at V and 4 bases at J; junction bases unmatched: 9. CDR3 loop: CASSVIDRGTYGYTF. DNA of the CDR3: TGTGCCAGTAGTGTAATCGACAGGGGAACCTATGGCTACACCTTC.

V gene TRBV19 combines with J gene TRBJ1-1; D uncertain. CDR1 LNHDA and CDR2 SQIVND come from the germline V gene (reference sequence). This CDR3 has 13 amino acids. V gave up 2 bases and J gave up 1 base, with 5 bases separating them. CDR3 amino acids: CASSIQRNTEAFF. The CDR3 DNA reads as TGTGCCAGTAGTATACAGCGGAACACTGAAGCTTTCTTT.

This rearrangement joins TRBV28 to TRBJ1-1, with D maybe TRBD1 (5 bases). Germline loops: CDR1 MDHEN, CDR2 SYDVKM. The CDR3 is made up of 15 amino acids. The ends were cut back, 7 bases at V and 1 base at J, with 16 bases in the middle. CDR3 sequence reads: CASTSLGVRNTEAFF. CDR3 coding DNA: TGTGCCAGCACCTCTCTAGGGGTCCGGAACACTGAAGCTTTCTTT.

This clone was seen a few times. The chain has TRBV7-2 and TRBJ2-2; D is possibly TRBD2 (5 bases). The CDR3 is 15 residues long. Germline CDR1 reads SGHTA; CDR2 reads FQGNSA. V lost 5 bases to trimming and J lost 5 bases, with 15 bases between them. CDR3 amino acids: CASSLSARGTGELFF. The CDR3 nucleotides are TGTGCCAGCAGCCTATCTGCCCGGGGTACCGGGGAGCTGTTTTTT.

The J gene is TRBJ2-3, the V gene TRBV25-1, with 7 bases that match TRBD2. This CDR3 region has 15 residues. Germline CDR1 MGHDK, CDR2 SYGVNS. V shed 6 bases and J 5 bases; nucleotides not matched to a gene: 11. The CDR3 loop is CASSHQGREEDTQYF. CDR3 nucleotide sequence: TGTGCCAGCAGCCACCAGGGACGGGAGGAAGATACGCAGTATTTT.

In nucleotides, the CDR3 is TGTGCCAGCAGCCGCGATACTAGATTATCCGCGGATACGCAGTATTTT. Translated: CASSRDTRLSADTQYF. The chain has TRBV9 and TRBJ2-3, with D perhaps TRBD2 (5 bases). The length of the CDR3 is 16 residues. Trimming cost V 4 bases and J 6 bases, with 21 bases left between them. CDR1 is SGDLS, CDR2 YYNGEE, per germline.

The rearrangement joins TRBV29-1 to TRBJ1-4; TRBD1 matches at 8 bases. Looked up from germline, CDR1 is SQVTM and CDR2 is ANQGSEA. Trimming took 4 bases from V and 5 from J; bases not matched to a gene: 12. This CDR3 spans 16 amino acids. DNA of the CDR3: TGCAGCGTTGTGAAGAGAGGACAGGGAAGCAATGAAAAACTGTTTTTT. Translating it yields CSVVKRGQGSNEKLFF.

The J gene is TRBJ1-2, the V gene TRBV6-1, with 7 bases that match TRBD1. Germline V gives CDR1 MNHNS, CDR2 SASEGT. The CDR3 consists of 15 residues. V lost 3 bases and J lost 3; bases outside the gene matches: 7. CDR3 sequence reads: CASSDRGSSYYGYTF. CDR3 nucleotides: TGTGCCAGCAGTGACAGGGGGTCCTCCTACTATGGCTACACCTTC.

The chain recombines TRBV6-4 with TRBJ2-2; TRBD1 aligns across 9 bases. V shed 5 bases and J 4 bases; nucleotides not matched to a gene: 5. Germline V gene sequence: CDR1 MRHNA, CDR2 SNTAGT. This CDR3 is built from 15 residues. The CDR3: CASSRGQGGTGELFF. As DNA, the CDR3 is TGTGCCAGCAGTAGGGGACAGGGAGGCACCGGGGAGCTGTTTTTT.

The chain joins TRBV18 to TRBJ2-7, with 7 bases aligning to TRBD1. Germline CDR1 KGHSH, CDR2 LQKENI. V lost 3 bases to trimming and J lost 7 bases; unmatched junction nucleotides: 6. This CDR3 region has 13 residues. DNA for the CDR3: TGTGCCAGCTCACCCGACAGGGTAGGAGAGCAGTACTTC. It codes for CASSPDRVGEQYF.

V and J are TRBV7-6 and TRBJ2-7, with D possibly matching TRBD1 (5 bases). CDR1 and CDR2 from the germline V gene are SGHVS and FNYEAQ. The V and J ends lost 1 base and 4 bases respectively, with 14 bases between them. The CDR3 covers 15 residues. CDR3 DNA: TGTGCCAGCAGCTTAGGCTGGGGCGGAACGTACGAGCAGTACTTC. It encodes CASSLGWGGTYEQYF.

The J gene is TRBJ1-6, the V gene TRBV6-5; tentatively, D is TRBD1 (6 bases). The V gene lost 4 bases and the J gene lost 7 bases, with 8 bases spanning the gap. CDR1 is MNHEY and CDR2 is SVGAGI in the germline V gene. The CDR3 is made up of 13 amino acids. CDR3 residues: CASSWQGNSPLHF. The CDR3 DNA reads TGTGCCAGCAGTTGGCAGGGGAATTCACCCCTCCACTTT.

The CDR3 sequence is CATQGVGTEAFF. The CDR3 DNA is TGTGCCACCCAAGGGGTGGGCACTGAAGCTTTCTTT. V usage is TRBV2 and J usage is TRBJ1-1, with D perhaps TRBD1 (5 bases). Trimming cost V 10 bases and J 4 bases, with 13 bases left between them. Germline V CDR1 and CDR2: SNHLY, FYNNEI. The CDR3 has 12 residues.

The chain links TRBV5-5 to TRBJ1-2, with 10 bases identical to TRBD1. The ends lost 0 bases at V and 7 bases at J; junction bases unmatched: 0. Germline values: CDR1 SGHKS, CDR2 YYEKEE (reference sequence). This CDR3 contains 13 residues. CDR3 protein: CASSLGDRGGYTF. CDR3 DNA sequence: TGTGCCAGCAGCTTGGGGGACAGGGGTGGCTACACCTTC.

This clone appeared once. This chain joins TRBV7-6 and TRBJ2-3; D may be TRBD2 (5 bases). The length of the CDR3 is 15 residues. In germline, CDR1 is SGHVS, CDR2 FNYEAQ. Trimming cost V 2 bases and J 1 base, with 10 bases left between them. CDR3 sequence reads: CASSLTGLGTDTQYF. The CDR3 nucleotides read TGTGCCAGCAGCTTAACGGGATTAGGCACAGATACGCAGTATTTT.

This sequence joins TRBV7-9 and TRBJ1-1; TRBD1 might be the D (5 bases). CDR1 is SEHNR, CDR2 FQNEAQ, per germline (reference sequence). CDR3 length: 12 residues. Trimming removed 6 bases at V and 7 bases at J, with 12 bases between. CDR3 sequence reads: CASRSREGEAFF. Written as DNA, the CDR3 is TGTGCCAGCAGGTCCAGGGAGGGTGAAGCTTTCTTT. Supplemented by reference TRBV7-9 and TRBJ1-1, the full variable domain reads DTGVSQNPRHKITKRGQNVTFRCDPISEHNRLYWYRQTLGQGPEFLTYFQNEAQLEKSRLLSDRFSAERPKGSFSTLEIQRTEQGDSAMYLCASRSREGEAFFGQGTRLTVV.

In its sample, this clone was seen once. The V gene is TRBV4-3, the J gene TRBJ2-3; D may be TRBD2 (6 bases). The CDR3 runs 16 residues. Germline V gene sequence: CDR1 LGHNA, CDR2 YSLEER. Trimming cost V 1 base and J 5 bases, with 16 bases left between them. The CDR3 sequence is CASSQGRRGRRDTQYF. The CDR3 nucleotides read TGCGCCAGCAGCCAAGGAAGGCGGGGACGGAGAGATACGCAGTATTTT.

The chain recombines TRBV2 with TRBJ1-1, with TRBD1 as a possible D gene (5 bases). Looked up from germline, CDR1 is SNHLY and CDR2 is FYNNEI. V was clipped by 10 bases and J by 3 bases, with 12 bases between them. This CDR3 spans 12 amino acids. The chain's CDR3 is CATGGSDTEAFF. For the CDR3, the DNA is TGTGCCACCGGGGGAAGCGACACTGAAGCTTTCTTT.

The chain couples TRBV18 to TRBJ2-7, with 9 positions matching TRBD1. After removal of 5 bases from V and 4 bases from J, the junction contained 9 bases not matched to a gene. The length of the CDR3 is 15 residues. CDR1 and CDR2 from the germline V gene are KGHSH and LQKENI. The CDR3 reads CASSAGTGSPYEQYF. The CDR3, as DNA: TGTGCCAGCTCAGCAGGGACAGGGAGTCCGTACGAGCAGTACTTC. The whole variable domain, filled in from reference TRBV18 and TRBJ2-7, reads NAGVMQNPRHLVRRRGQEARLRCSPMKGHSHVYWYRQLPEEGLKFMVYLQKENIIDESGMPKERFSAEFPKEGPSILRIQQVVRGDSAAYFCASSAGTGSPYEQYFGPGTRLTVT.

The chain links TRBV5-6 to TRBJ2-7, with D perhaps TRBD2 (5 bases). The CDR3 spans 13 residues. With 2 bases removed from V and 4 bases from J, the gap between germline ends came to 10 bases. The germline V gene has CDR1 SGHDT and CDR2 YYEEEE. The CDR3 DNA reads as TGTGCCAGCAGCTTCGAACGGGGTTACGAGCAGTACTTC. This codes for CASSFERGYEQYF.